This TCR beta chain was identified during a study of T cells in Graves' hyperthyroidism and ophthalmopathy. At the level of the study: The authors collected peripheral blood at initial diagnosis, before any treatment.

Aged 18 to 65, the patients had hyperthyroidism that was newly diagnosed and had lasted under 2 months. Under 12 ml fresh peripheral blood yielded the PBMCs. Amplification of TCR beta CDR3 regions was performed using RNA transcripts as template. During a first-round RT-PCR of the TCR CDR3, the HTBI primer set was used. TCRdb analysed the multiplex PCR reads with MiXCR anew, one entry per CDR3 protein. The sample includes over 200,000 distinct CDR3 sequences, around 19% of them seen just once. General observations from the study: Peripheral blood also featured most of the thyroid clonotypes expanded above 0.001.

Only a few counts were recorded for this clonotype. Antigen specificity is unknown. The source material was blood. The source is a man in his forties or fifties with Graves' hyperthyroidism.

The CDR3 DNA sequence: TGTGCCATCAGTGAGCCTGACAGGTATAGAAACACTGAAGCTTTCTTT. Translation: CAISEPDRYRNTEAFF. V usage is TRBV10-3 and J usage is TRBJ1-1, with a weak D call TRBD1 (6 bases). V was clipped by 2 bases and J by 2 bases, with 15 bases between them. This CDR3 is built from 16 residues. Germline loops: CDR1 ENHRY, CDR2 SYGVKD.